One TCR beta chain is described in this entry. As yet, its antigen is unknown. The data derive from a study of identical twins. Study results and caveats: Analyses of zero insertions could, in part, be confounded by invariant MAIT and iNKT cells. Excess sharing between twins was weaker in beta out-of-frame sequences.

TCRdb called the 5' RACE reads again in MiXCR, with one record for every CDR3 protein. Among under 350,000 distinct CDR3 sequences listed, roughly 9% were seen once. Looked up from germline, CDR1 is MGHDK and CDR2 is SYGVNS. V lost 1 base to trimming and J lost 2 bases, with 6 bases between them. The CDR3 extends over 14 amino acids. The same sample was also used in a study of yellow fever vaccine responses in identical twins.

The V call is TRBV25-1, the J call TRBJ1-5; D is unresolved. Input material: CD8+ T cells sorted from blood. The sequence was obtained from a woman aged 18-30 years in good health. Here the CDR3 reads CASSELGRNQPQHF. In DNA, the CDR3 is TGTGCCAGCAGTGAATTAGGCCGCAATCAGCCCCAGCATTTT.